The sequence of this T cell receptor (beta chain) was determined in a study of blood T cells in healthy people across ages. Sample-barcoded 5' priming and a J-beta primer mix drove a second PCR of roughly 7 to 11 cycles. One entry per CDR3 protein results from TCRdb running MiXCR on the 5' RACE reads. The repertoire holds approximately 580,000 distinct CDR3 sequences, with nearly 25% as singletons. Trimming removed 9 bases from V and 2 bases from J, with 10 bases in between. This CDR3 contains 12 residues. Germline V gene sequence: CDR1 MNHEY, CDR2 SMNVEV (reference sequence). This clonotype was counted only a few times. These data also featured in a second study, about T cells of mothers and their children.

This clonotype was sampled from a boy under 18 in good health. Source material: blood. This chain connects TRBV27 to TRBJ1-1, with D possibly matching TRBD1 (5 bases). DNA of the CDR3: TGTGCCAGTCGCCGGACAAACACTGAAGCTTTCTTT. Protein sequence: CASRRTNTEAFF.